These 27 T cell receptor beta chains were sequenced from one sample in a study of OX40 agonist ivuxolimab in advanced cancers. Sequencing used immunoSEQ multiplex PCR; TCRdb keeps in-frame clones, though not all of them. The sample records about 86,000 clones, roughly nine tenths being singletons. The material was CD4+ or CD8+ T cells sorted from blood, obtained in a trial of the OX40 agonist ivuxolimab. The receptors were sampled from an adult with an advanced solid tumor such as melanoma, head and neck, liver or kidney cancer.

The CDR3 nucleotides read TGTGCCAGCTCACCAGGGGGAACCTACGAGCAGTACTTC. The encoded protein is CASSPGGTYEQYF. The rearrangement joins TRBV18 to TRBJ2-7; D tentatively reads TRBD1 or TRBD2 (5 bases each). CDR3 length: 13 amino acids. Germline V gene data show CDR1 as KGHSH and CDR2 as LQKENI. Trimming pared 2 bases from V and 2 bases from J, leaving 7 bases between.

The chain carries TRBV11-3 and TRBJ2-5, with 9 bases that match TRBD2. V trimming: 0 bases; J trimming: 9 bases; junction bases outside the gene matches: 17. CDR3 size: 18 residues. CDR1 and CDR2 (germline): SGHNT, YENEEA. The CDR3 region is CASSLDPSASGTMEAQYF. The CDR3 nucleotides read TGTGCCAGCAGCTTAGATCCATCGGCTAGCGGGACTATGGAGGCCCAGTACTTC.

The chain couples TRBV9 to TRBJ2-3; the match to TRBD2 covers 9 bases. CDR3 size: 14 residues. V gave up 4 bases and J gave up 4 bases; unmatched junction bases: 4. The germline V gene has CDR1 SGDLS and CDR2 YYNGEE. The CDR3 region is CASSSRLAADTQYF. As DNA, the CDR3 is TGTGCCAGCAGCTCACGACTAGCGGCAGATACGCAGTATTTT.

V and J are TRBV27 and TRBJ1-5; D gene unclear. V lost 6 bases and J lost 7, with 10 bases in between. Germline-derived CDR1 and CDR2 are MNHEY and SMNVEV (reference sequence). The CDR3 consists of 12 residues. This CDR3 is CASSPHGQPQHF. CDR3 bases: TGTGCCAGCAGCCCCCATGGGCAGCCCCAGCATTTT.

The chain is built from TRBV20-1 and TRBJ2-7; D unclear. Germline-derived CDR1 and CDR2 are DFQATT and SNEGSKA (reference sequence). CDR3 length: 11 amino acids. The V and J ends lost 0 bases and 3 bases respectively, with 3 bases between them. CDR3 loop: CSARDVYEQYF. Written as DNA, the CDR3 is TGCAGTGCTAGAGACGTCTACGAGCAGTACTTC.

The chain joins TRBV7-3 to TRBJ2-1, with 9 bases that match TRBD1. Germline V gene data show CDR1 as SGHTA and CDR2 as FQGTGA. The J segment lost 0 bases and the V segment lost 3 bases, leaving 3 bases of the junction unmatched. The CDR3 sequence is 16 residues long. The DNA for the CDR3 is TGTGCCAGCAGCTTCACAGGGGGCGGCTCCTACAATGAGCAGTTCTTC. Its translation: CASSFTGGGSYNEQFF.

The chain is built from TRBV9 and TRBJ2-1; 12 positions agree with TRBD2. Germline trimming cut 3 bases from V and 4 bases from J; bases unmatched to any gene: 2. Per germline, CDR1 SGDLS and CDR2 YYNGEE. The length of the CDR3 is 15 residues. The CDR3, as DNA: TGTGCCAGCAGCGATACTAGCGGGGGGTACAATGAGCAGTTCTTC. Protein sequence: CASSDTSGGYNEQFF.

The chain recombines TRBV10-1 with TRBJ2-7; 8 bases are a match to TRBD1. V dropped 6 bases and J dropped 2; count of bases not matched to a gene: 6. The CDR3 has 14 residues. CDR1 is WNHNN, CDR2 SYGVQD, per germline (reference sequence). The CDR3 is CASRRDRPAYEQYF. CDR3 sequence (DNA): TGCGCCAGCAGGAGGGACAGGCCGGCCTACGAGCAGTACTTC.

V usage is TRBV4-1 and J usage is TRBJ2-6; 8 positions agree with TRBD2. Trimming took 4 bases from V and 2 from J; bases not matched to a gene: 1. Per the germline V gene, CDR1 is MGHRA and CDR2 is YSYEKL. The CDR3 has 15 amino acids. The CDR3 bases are TGCGCCAGCAGCCCCGGGAGGGCTGGGGCCAACGTCCTGACTTTC. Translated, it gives CASSPGRAGANVLTF.

The CDR3 DNA follows: TGTGCCAGCAGTTTAGGCCGTAATTCACCCCTCCACTTT. Protein: CASSLGRNSPLHF. The J gene is TRBJ1-6, the V gene TRBV28; D unresolved. V lost 2 bases, J lost 6 bases, and 5 bases lay in between. CDR1 and CDR2 from the germline V gene are MDHEN and SYDVKM. This CDR3 has 13 amino acids. The full variable domain, with the rest looked up from reference TRBV28 and TRBJ1-6, is DVKVTQSSRYLVKRTGEKVFLECVQDMDHENMFWYRQDPGLGLRLIYFSYDVKMKEKGDIPEGYSVSREKKERFSLILESASTNQTSMYLCASSLGRNSPLHFGNGTRLTVT.

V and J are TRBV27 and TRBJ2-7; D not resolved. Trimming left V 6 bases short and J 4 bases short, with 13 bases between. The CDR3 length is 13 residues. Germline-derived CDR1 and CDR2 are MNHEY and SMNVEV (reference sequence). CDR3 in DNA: TGTGCCAGCAGCCGAGGCACGGGTTACGAGCAGTACTTC. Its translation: CASSRGTGYEQYF.

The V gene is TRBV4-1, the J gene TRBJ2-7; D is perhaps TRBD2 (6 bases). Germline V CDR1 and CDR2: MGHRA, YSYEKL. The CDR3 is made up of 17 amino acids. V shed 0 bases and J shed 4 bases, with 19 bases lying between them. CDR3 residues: CASSQEATLFGSYEQYF. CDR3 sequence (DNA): TGCGCCAGCAGCCAAGAAGCCACTCTCTTCGGGAGTTACGAGCAGTACTTC.

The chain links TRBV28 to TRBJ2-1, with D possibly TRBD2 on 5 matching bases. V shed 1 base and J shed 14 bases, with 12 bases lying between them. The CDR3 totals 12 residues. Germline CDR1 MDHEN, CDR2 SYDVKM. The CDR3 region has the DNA TGTGCCAGCAGTTTATTGGGGAGTCGGGAGTTCTTC. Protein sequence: CASSLLGSREFF.

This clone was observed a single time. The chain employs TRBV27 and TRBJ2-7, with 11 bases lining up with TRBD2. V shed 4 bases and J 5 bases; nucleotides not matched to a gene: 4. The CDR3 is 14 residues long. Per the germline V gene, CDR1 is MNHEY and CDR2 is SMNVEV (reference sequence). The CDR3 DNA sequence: TGTGCCAGCAGTTCCGGGACTAGCGGCCACGAGCAGTACTTC. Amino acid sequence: CASSSGTSGHEQYF.

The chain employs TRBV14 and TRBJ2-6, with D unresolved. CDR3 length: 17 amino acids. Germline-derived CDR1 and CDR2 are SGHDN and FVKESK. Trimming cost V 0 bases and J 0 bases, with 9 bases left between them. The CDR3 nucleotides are TGTGCCAGCAGCCAAGAATTTTCAAGCTCTGGGGCCAACGTCCTGACTTTC. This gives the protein CASSQEFSSSGANVLTF. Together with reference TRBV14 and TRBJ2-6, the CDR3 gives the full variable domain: EAGVTQFPSHSVIEKGQTVTLRCDPISGHDNLYWYRRVMGKEIKFLLHFVKESKQDESGMPNNRFLAERTGGTYSTLKVQPAELEDSGVYFCASSQEFSSSGANVLTFGAGSRLTVL.

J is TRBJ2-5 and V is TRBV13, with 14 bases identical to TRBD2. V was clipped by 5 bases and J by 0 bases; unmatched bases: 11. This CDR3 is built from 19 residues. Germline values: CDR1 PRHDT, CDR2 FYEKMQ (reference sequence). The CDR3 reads CASSRAGTSGSIYQETQYF. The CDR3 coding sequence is TGTGCCAGCAGCCGGGCCGGGACTAGCGGGAGTATCTACCAAGAGACCCAGTACTTC.

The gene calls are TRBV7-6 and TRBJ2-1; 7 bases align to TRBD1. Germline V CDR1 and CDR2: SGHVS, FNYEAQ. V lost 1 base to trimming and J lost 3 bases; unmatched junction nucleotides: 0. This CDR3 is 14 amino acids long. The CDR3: CASSLGTGYNEQFF. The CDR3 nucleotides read TGTGCCAGCAGCTTAGGGACAGGCTACAATGAGCAGTTCTTC.

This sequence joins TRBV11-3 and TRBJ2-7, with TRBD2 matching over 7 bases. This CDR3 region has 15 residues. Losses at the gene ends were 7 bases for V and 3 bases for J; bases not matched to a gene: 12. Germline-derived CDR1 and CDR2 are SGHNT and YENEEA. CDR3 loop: CASTNQGRGFYEQYF. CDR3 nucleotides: TGTGCCAGCACCAACCAAGGGAGGGGCTTCTACGAGCAGTACTTC.

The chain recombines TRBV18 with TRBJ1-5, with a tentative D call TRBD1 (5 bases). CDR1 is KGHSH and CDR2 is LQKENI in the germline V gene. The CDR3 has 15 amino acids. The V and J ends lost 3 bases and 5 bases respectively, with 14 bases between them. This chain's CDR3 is CASSPQGLGHQPQHF. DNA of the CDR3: TGTGCCAGCTCACCTCAGGGACTCGGCCATCAGCCCCAGCATTTT.

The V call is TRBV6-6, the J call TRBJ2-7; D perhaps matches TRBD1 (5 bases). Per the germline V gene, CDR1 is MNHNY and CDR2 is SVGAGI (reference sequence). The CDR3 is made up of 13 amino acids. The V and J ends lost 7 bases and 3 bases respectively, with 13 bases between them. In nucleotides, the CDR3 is TGTGCCAGCACAGGGCGGACGAACTACGAGCAGTACTTC. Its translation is CASTGRTNYEQYF.

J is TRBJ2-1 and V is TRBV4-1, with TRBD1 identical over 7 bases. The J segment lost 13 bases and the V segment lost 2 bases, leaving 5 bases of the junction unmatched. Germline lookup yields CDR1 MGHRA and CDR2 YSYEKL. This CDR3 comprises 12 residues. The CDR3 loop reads CASSQNRDRQFF. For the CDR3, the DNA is TGCGCCAGCAGCCAAAACCGGGACAGACAGTTCTTC.

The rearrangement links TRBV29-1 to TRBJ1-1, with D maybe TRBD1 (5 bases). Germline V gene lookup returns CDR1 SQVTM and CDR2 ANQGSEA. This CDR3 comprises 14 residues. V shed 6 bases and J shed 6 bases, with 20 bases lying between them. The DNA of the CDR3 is TGCAGCGTGGTTGATTTCCAGGGTGGTGCTGAAGCTTTCTTT. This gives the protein CSVVDFQGGAEAFF.

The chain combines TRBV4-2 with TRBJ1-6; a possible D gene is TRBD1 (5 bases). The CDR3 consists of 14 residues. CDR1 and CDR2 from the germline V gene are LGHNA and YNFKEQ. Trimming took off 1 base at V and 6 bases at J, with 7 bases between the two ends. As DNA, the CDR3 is TGTGCCAGCAGCCAAGGACAGAGTAATTCACCCCTCCACTTT. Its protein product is CASSQGQSNSPLHF.

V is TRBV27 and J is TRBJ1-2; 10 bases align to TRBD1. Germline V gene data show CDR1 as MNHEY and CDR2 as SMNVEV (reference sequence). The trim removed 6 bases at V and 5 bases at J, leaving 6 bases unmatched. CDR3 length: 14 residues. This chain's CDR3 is CASRPTGGIYGYTF. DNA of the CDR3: TGTGCCAGCAGACCGACAGGGGGCATTTATGGCTACACCTTC.

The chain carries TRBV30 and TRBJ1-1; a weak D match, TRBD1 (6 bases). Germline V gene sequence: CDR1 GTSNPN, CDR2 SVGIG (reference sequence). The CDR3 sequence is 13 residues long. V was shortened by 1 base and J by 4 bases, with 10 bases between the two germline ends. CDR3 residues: CAWSATGTTEAFF. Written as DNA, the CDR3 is TGTGCCTGGAGTGCTACAGGGACCACTGAAGCTTTCTTT.

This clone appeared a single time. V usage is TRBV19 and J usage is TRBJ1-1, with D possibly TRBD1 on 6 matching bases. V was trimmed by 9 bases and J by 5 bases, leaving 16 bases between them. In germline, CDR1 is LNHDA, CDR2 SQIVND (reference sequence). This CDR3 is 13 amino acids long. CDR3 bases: TGTGCCAGCCTACTGGGGGGGCGAACTGAAGCTTTCTTT. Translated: CASLLGGRTEAFF. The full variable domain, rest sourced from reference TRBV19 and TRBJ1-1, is DGGITQSPKYLFRKEGQNVTLSCEQNLNHDAMYWYRQDPGQGLRLIYYSQIVNDFQKGDIAEGYSVSREKKESFPLTVTSAQKNPTAFYLCASLLGGRTEAFFGQGTRLTVV.

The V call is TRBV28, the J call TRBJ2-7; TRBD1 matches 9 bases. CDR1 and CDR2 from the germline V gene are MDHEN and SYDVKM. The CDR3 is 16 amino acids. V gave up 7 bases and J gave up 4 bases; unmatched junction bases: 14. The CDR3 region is CASNPPPGQGVYEQYF. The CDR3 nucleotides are TGTGCCAGCAACCCCCCGCCGGGACAGGGTGTGTACGAGCAGTACTTC.